Many counts were recorded for the clone carrying this T cell receptor (beta chain). Antigen unknown. Unique molecular identifiers were built into the TCRbeta library. TCRdb called the PCR reads again in MiXCR, with one record for every CDR3 protein. Of some 300,000 distinct CDR3 sequences detected, approximately 7.3% appear once; the ten largest clones hold approximately 8.6%. This entry comes from a study of T-cell reconstitution after alpha-beta-depleted transplantation in children. Study results and caveats: T-cell counts and diversity at one year following transplant were attributed mainly to newly produced T cells. At day 60, the high TCRbeta diversity found in some patients originated from recipient T cells and thymic progenitors that had survived. Several hundred graft clones that had expanded were reportedly the source of alpha-beta T cells about two months after transplant.

The germline V gene encodes CDR1 SQVTM and CDR2 ANQGSEA. V lost 8 bases, J lost 5 bases, and 12 bases lay in between. The CDR3 has 11 residues. This sequence originates from a female patient aged 2-9 years who had a stem cell transplant for Fanconi anemia, so the T cells may come from the graft donor. The J gene is TRBJ2-5, the V gene TRBV29-1; a possible D gene is TRBD2 (5 bases). The material sequenced was peripheral blood, taken 360 days after TCRalphabeta/CD19-depleted stem cell transplant. CDR3 residues: CSSRVGETQYF. Written as DNA, the CDR3 is TGCAGCTCGAGGGTGGGTGAGACCCAGTACTTC.